The 32 T cell receptor beta chains below come from one sample, sequenced in a study of CD8+ T cells in alopecia areata. Described treatment: oral pan-JAK inhibitor, 5-10 mg twice daily. RNA extraction was followed by reverse transcription into cDNA, which acted as the sequencing template. The data were produced by immunoSEQ multiplex PCR, yet TCRdb's version contains in-frame clones alone and is incomplete. This sample has around 290,000 clones, with nearly 60% found just once. The source material was CD4+ T cells sorted from blood, sampled at week 24, from a patient treated with tofacitinib. The receptor source for this set is a human donor with alopecia areata.

The gene calls are TRBV30 and TRBJ1-4; no definite D call. Germline CDR1 is GTSNPN and CDR2 is SVGIG (reference sequence). CDR3 size: 14 residues. V was shortened by 5 bases and J by 7 bases, with 17 bases between the two germline ends. This CDR3 reads CAWGSRGSGEKLFF. The CDR3 DNA is TGTGCCTGGGGCTCGCGCGGGTCGGGTGAAAAACTGTTTTTT. The complete variable domain, with remaining parts taken from reference TRBV30 and TRBJ1-4, reads SQTIHQWPATLVQPVGSPLSLECTVEGTSNPNLYWYRQAAGRGLQLLFYSVGIGQISSEVPQNLSASRPQDRQFILSSKKLLLSDSGFYLCAWGSRGSGEKLFFGSGTQLSVL.

The chain joins TRBV7-8 to TRBJ2-7, with 9 bases matching TRBD1. V shed 0 bases and J 1 base; nucleotides not matched to a gene: 13. In germline, CDR1 is SGHVS, CDR2 FQNEAQ. The CDR3 covers 19 residues. The CDR3 loop reads CASSLAVGQGLPPSYEQYF. In nucleotides, the CDR3 is TGTGCCAGCAGCTTAGCTGTAGGACAGGGGCTACCTCCTTCCTACGAGCAGTACTTC. Full variable domain (outside the CDR3, taken from reference TRBV7-8 and TRBJ2-7): GAGVSQSPRYKVAKRGQDVALRCDPISGHVSLFWYQQALGQGPEFLTYFQNEAQLDKSGLPSDRFFAERPEGSVSTLKIQRTQQEDSAVYLCASSLAVGQGLPPSYEQYFGPGTRLTVT.

The genes are TRBV2 and TRBJ1-6; TRBD1 matches at 8 bases. The CDR3 contains 16 residues. V shed 7 bases and J 0 bases; nucleotides not matched to a gene: 5. The germline V gene encodes CDR1 SNHLY and CDR2 FYNNEI. DNA for the CDR3: TGTGCCAGCAACAGGGGGGCGAGCTCCTATAATTCACCCCTCCACTTT. It yields the protein CASNRGASSYNSPLHF.

This sequence joins TRBV30 and TRBJ1-2; TRBD1 matches at 7 bases. This CDR3 has 12 amino acids. Germline CDR1 reads GTSNPN; CDR2 reads SVGIG (reference sequence). The V segment lost 3 bases and the J segment 4 bases; nucleotides outside the gene matches: 2. The CDR3, as DNA: TGTGCCTGGAGGGCAGGGGGCTATGGCTACACCTTC. This gives the protein CAWRAGGYGYTF.

V usage is TRBV30 and J usage is TRBJ2-7; D remains ambiguous. Germline values: CDR1 GTSNPN, CDR2 SVGIG (reference sequence). The CDR3 contains 14 residues. Trimming took off 0 bases at V and 6 bases at J, with 15 bases between the two ends. This CDR3 is CAWSVLRYGLEQYF. For the CDR3, the DNA is TGTGCCTGGAGTGTATTACGATACGGGCTCGAGCAGTACTTC.

The CDR3 is CASSLATSGGYNEQFF. The CDR3 DNA is TGCGCCAGCAGCTTGGCAACTAGCGGGGGCTACAATGAGCAGTTCTTC. The chain is built from TRBV5-1 and TRBJ2-1; 11 bases align to TRBD2. The CDR3 extends over 16 amino acids. V gave up 0 bases and J gave up 3 bases; unmatched junction bases: 2. Germline CDR1 reads SGHRS; CDR2 reads YFSETQ.

To note about this clone: The conserved final phenylalanine or tryptophan is absent from the CDR3, which likely points to a read error. The DNA is omitted, as the CDR3 cannot be located on it reliably, and the CDR3 follows TCRdb's listing. The chain joins TRBV29-1 to TRBJ1-4; TRBD1 was called by the table and not checked on the DNA. The CDR3 sequence runs 12 residues, both termini included. Germline V gives CDR1 SQVTM, CDR2 ANQGSEA. CDR3 sequence reads: CSVGTGSPSLEI.

The gene calls are TRBV7-2 and TRBJ2-7, with D possibly called TRBD1 or TRBD2 (5 bases each). V was pared by 8 bases and J by 0 bases, with 14 bases between. The CDR3 covers 14 residues. The V gene's germline CDR1 is SGHTA and CDR2 FQGNSA. The CDR3 DNA follows: TGTGCCAGCGCCTGGGGGACGCACTCCTACGAGCAGTACTTC. This sequence encodes CASAWGTHSYEQYF.

This clone was seen a few times. This rearrangement joins TRBV7-9 to TRBJ2-3, with 8 positions matching TRBD1. Germline trimming cut 2 bases from V and 2 bases from J; bases unmatched to any gene: 3. Germline CDR1 is SEHNR and CDR2 is FQNEAQ (reference sequence). The CDR3 totals 15 residues. The chain's CDR3 is CASSLRTGITDTQYF. The DNA for the CDR3 is TGTGCCAGCAGCTTAAGGACAGGGATCACAGATACGCAGTATTTT.

This clone was picked up a small number of times. The chain couples TRBV29-1 to TRBJ2-2, with D uncertain. Germline CDR1 SQVTM, CDR2 ANQGSEA. Trimming removed 2 bases from V and 6 bases from J, with 7 bases in between. The CDR3 is made up of 12 amino acids. CDR3 nucleotide sequence: TGCAGCGTTGAACCGCAGGCCGGGGAGCTGTTTTTT. Residues: CSVEPQAGELFF.

The rearrangement links TRBV18 to TRBJ2-7; TRBD1 matches at 7 bases. V was clipped by 3 bases and J by 6 bases; unmatched bases: 11. This CDR3 region has 15 residues. Germline values: CDR1 KGHSH, CDR2 LQKENI. The CDR3 coding sequence is TGTGCCAGCTCACCGACAGGGAAGGGATCCAGCGAGCAGTACTTC. It codes for CASSPTGKGSSEQYF.

This clone was recorded a few times. The chain combines TRBV7-3 with TRBJ2-1; possibly TRBD2 for D (6 bases). Between the trimmed V and J ends, which lost 2 bases and 0 bases, there was a span of 11 bases. Looked up from germline, CDR1 is SGHTA and CDR2 is FQGTGA. CDR3 length: 16 residues. The CDR3 reads CASSLVGGNSYNEQFF. The CDR3 DNA follows: TGTGCCAGCAGCTTAGTTGGGGGGAACTCCTACAATGAGCAGTTCTTC.

The V gene is TRBV9, the J gene TRBJ2-3; 8 nucleotides align to TRBD2. Germline CDR1 and CDR2: SGDLS and YYNGEE. V lost 0 bases to trimming and J lost 1 base; unmatched junction nucleotides: 7. This CDR3 contains 17 residues. The CDR3 nucleotides are TGTGCCAGCAGCGTAGCTGTACTAGCGGTGGGCACAGATACGCAGTATTTT. This gives the protein CASSVAVLAVGTDTQYF.

This clone was counted only a few times. J is TRBJ2-5 and V is TRBV28; a weak D match, TRBD1 (6 bases). Deletions cut 5 bases from V and 9 bases from J, with 10 bases between. Germline CDR1 MDHEN, CDR2 SYDVKM. The CDR3 covers 11 residues. The CDR3 loop is CASSPGGSQYF. Here the CDR3 DNA reads TGTGCCAGCAGTCCTGGGGGCTCCCAGTACTTC.

V usage is TRBV29-1 and J usage is TRBJ2-7; D is tentatively TRBD1 or TRBD2 (5 bases each). V lost 7 bases and J lost 2, with 15 bases in between. This CDR3 contains 13 residues. Germline CDR1 SQVTM, CDR2 ANQGSEA. This CDR3 is CSAARGLTYEQYF. CDR3 coding DNA: TGCAGCGCTGCGAGGGGTTTAACCTACGAGCAGTACTTC.

In its sample, this clone was seen once. The chain carries TRBV6-6 and TRBJ2-7, with 8 bases lining up with TRBD2. The germline gives CDR1 MNHNY, CDR2 SVGAGI (reference sequence). The CDR3 has 16 amino acids. Trimming at V came to 7 bases and at J to 0 bases, leaving 11 bases not matched to a gene. CDR3 bases: TGTGCCAGCACAATGGCGGGGGGAATAACCTCCTACGAGCAGTACTTC. Its translation: CASTMAGGITSYEQYF.

This clone showed up just a few times. V gene TRBV30 combines with J gene TRBJ1-2, with a tentative D call TRBD1 (5 bases). This CDR3 is 15 amino acids long. Trimming left V 0 bases short and J 3 bases short, with 14 bases between. Looked up from germline, CDR1 is GTSNPN and CDR2 is SVGIG (reference sequence). CDR3 amino acids: CAWSVQGWEDYGYTF. The CDR3 region has the DNA TGTGCCTGGAGTGTTCAGGGCTGGGAAGACTATGGCTACACCTTC.

The rearrangement links TRBV9 to TRBJ1-2; tentative D call: TRBD1 (6 bases). CDR1 and CDR2 (germline): SGDLS, YYNGEE. The length of the CDR3 is 14 residues. V was cut by 4 bases and J by 4 bases, with 14 bases left in between. CDR3: CASSIPPQGYGYTF. The CDR3 region has the DNA TGTGCCAGCAGCATACCCCCACAGGGCTATGGCTACACCTTC.

This clone was found a few times. The chain is built from TRBV29-1 and TRBJ1-1; D uncertain. Between the trimmed V and J ends, which lost 4 bases and 0 bases, there was a span of 6 bases. The germline V gene encodes CDR1 SQVTM and CDR2 ANQGSEA. There are 12 residues in the CDR3. The CDR3 loop reads CSVALMNTEAFF. CDR3 coding DNA: TGCAGCGTTGCTCTGATGAACACTGAAGCTTTCTTT. Looking up the rest from reference TRBV29-1 and TRBJ1-1 gives the full variable domain: SAVISQKPSRDICQRGTSLTIQCQVDSQVTMMFWYRQQPGQSLTLIATANQGSEATYESGFVIDKFPISRPNLTFSTLTVSNMSPEDSSIYLCSVALMNTEAFFGQGTRLTVV.

J is TRBJ1-6 and V is TRBV5-1, with 7 bases that match TRBD1. CDR1 is SGHRS, CDR2 YFSETQ, per germline. There are 14 residues in the CDR3. Trimming at V came to 4 bases and at J to 8 bases, leaving 6 bases not matched to a gene. The CDR3 region is CASSLDREDSPLHF. The DNA for the CDR3 is TGCGCCAGCAGCCTCGACAGGGAAGATTCACCCCTCCACTTT.

V is TRBV30 and J is TRBJ2-4; D is unclear. Germline CDR1 is GTSNPN and CDR2 is SVGIG (reference sequence). V shed 2 bases and J shed 4 bases, with 9 bases lying between them. The CDR3 spans 13 residues. The CDR3 here is CAWSPGQKNIQYF. In DNA, the CDR3 is TGTGCCTGGAGTCCGGGCCAAAAAAACATTCAGTACTTC.

This chain connects TRBV28 to TRBJ1-5; 10 bases line up with TRBD1. V lost 0 bases, J lost 4 bases, and 3 bases stayed unmatched. Germline-derived CDR1 and CDR2 are MDHEN and SYDVKM. The CDR3 loop spans 16 amino acids. The CDR3 is CASSLWGTGDNQPQHF. The CDR3 region has the DNA TGTGCCAGCAGTTTATGGGGGACAGGGGATAATCAGCCCCAGCATTTT.

The table lists this clone with a few counts. V gene TRBV4-3 combines with J gene TRBJ2-3, with no clear D. The germline V gene encodes CDR1 LGHNA and CDR2 YSLEER. The CDR3 length is 15 residues. V lost 0 bases to trimming and J lost 4 bases, with 11 bases between them. CDR3 in DNA: TGCGCCAGCAGCCAAGACACTGTTGCCGCAGATACGCAGTATTTT. Its translation is CASSQDTVAADTQYF.

The chain links TRBV5-1 to TRBJ2-6; D call uncertain. Trimming took 2 bases from V and 0 from J, leaving 9 bases between them. The CDR3 consists of 16 residues. Germline V gives CDR1 SGHRS, CDR2 YFSETQ. CDR3 loop: CASSLGPISGANVLTF. The CDR3 coding sequence is TGCGCCAGCAGCTTAGGACCGATCTCTGGGGCCAACGTCCTGACTTTC.

The chain has TRBV30 and TRBJ2-3; 9 nucleotides agree with TRBD2. Losses at the gene ends were 3 bases for V and 11 bases for J; bases not matched to a gene: 6. Germline V CDR1 and CDR2: GTSNPN, SVGIG (reference sequence). The CDR3 sequence is 12 residues long. This CDR3 is CAWSGGGVGQYF. Written as DNA, the CDR3 is TGTGCCTGGAGCGGCGGGGGGGTTGGGCAGTATTTT.

The chain combines TRBV29-1 with TRBJ2-5; no clear D gene. V was trimmed by 6 bases and J by 4 bases, leaving 9 bases between them. CDR1 SQVTM and CDR2 ANQGSEA come from the germline V gene. CDR3 length equals 11 residues. CDR3 nucleotide sequence: TGCAGCGTGACGAGAGGAGAGACCCAGTACTTC. It translates to CSVTRGETQYF. Complete variable domain (other parts from reference TRBV29-1 and TRBJ2-5): SAVISQKPSRDICQRGTSLTIQCQVDSQVTMMFWYRQQPGQSLTLIATANQGSEATYESGFVIDKFPISRPNLTFSTLTVSNMSPEDSSIYLCSVTRGETQYFGPGTRLLVL.

The V gene is TRBV30, the J gene TRBJ1-1; TRBD1 might be the D (6 bases). CDR3 length: 16 residues. CDR1 and CDR2 (germline): GTSNPN, SVGIG (reference sequence). The ends were cut back, 2 bases at V and 2 bases at J, with 18 bases in the middle. The CDR3 region has the DNA TGTGCCTGGAGTAGTTATGGGGGACACCGTAACACTGAAGCTTTCTTT. Translated: CAWSSYGGHRNTEAFF.

As concerns this clone: The same CDR3 is also encoded by other DNA sequences in this sample. The genes are TRBV29-1 and TRBJ1-5; D not certain. With 4 bases removed from V and 0 bases from J, the gap between germline ends came to 4 bases. This CDR3 region has 12 residues. CDR1 is SQVTM and CDR2 is ANQGSEA in the germline V gene. The CDR3 DNA sequence: TGCAGCGTTGGCTCTAGCAATCAGCCCCAGCATTTT. This gives the protein CSVGSSNQPQHF.

This chain joins TRBV7-2 and TRBJ2-1, with TRBD2 matching over 7 bases. Germline CDR1 reads SGHTA; CDR2 reads FQGNSA. V lost 11 bases and J lost 0; bases outside the gene matches: 7. This CDR3 comprises 14 residues. CDR3 sequence reads: CAAARGSSYNEQFF. The DNA for the CDR3 is TGTGCCGCAGCGCGGGGGAGCTCCTACAATGAGCAGTTCTTC.

The CDR3 DNA sequence: TGTGCCTGGAGCAAACAGGGGGTCCACGAGCAGTACTTC. Its translation: CAWSKQGVHEQYF. V is TRBV30 and J is TRBJ2-7, with 8 bases lining up with TRBD1. Germline CDR1 and CDR2: GTSNPN and SVGIG (reference sequence). The CDR3 has 13 amino acids. The V segment lost 3 bases and the J segment 5 bases; nucleotides outside the gene matches: 6.

This clone was counted a single time. This sequence joins TRBV30 and TRBJ2-1, with 8 bases aligning to TRBD1. Germline V gene sequence: CDR1 GTSNPN, CDR2 SVGIG (reference sequence). V gave up 1 base and J gave up 13 bases; unmatched junction bases: 6. This CDR3 comprises 12 residues. CDR3 coding DNA: TGTGCCTGGAGTGCTATGGGACAGGCTCAGTTCTTC. This sequence encodes CAWSAMGQAQFF.

V usage is TRBV11-1 and J usage is TRBJ2-3; D possibly corresponds to TRBD1 (5 bases). The CDR3 length is 16 residues. With 2 bases removed from V and 2 bases from J, the gap between germline ends came to 14 bases. CDR1 SGHAT and CDR2 FQDESV come from the germline V gene (reference sequence). The CDR3 loop is CASSLNPDTTTDTQYF. The CDR3 DNA follows: TGTGCCAGCAGCTTAAATCCGGACACTACCACAGATACGCAGTATTTT.